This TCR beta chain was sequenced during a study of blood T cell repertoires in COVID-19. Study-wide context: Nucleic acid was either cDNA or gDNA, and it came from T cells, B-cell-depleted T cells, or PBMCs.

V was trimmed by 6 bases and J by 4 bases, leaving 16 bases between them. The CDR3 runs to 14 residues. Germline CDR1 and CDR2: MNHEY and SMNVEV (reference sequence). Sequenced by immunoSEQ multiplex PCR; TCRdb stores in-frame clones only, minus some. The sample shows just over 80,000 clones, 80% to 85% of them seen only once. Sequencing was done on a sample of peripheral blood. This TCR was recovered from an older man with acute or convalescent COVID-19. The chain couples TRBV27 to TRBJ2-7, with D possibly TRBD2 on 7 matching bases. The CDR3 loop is CASSRLGGAYEQYF. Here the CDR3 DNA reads TGTGCCAGCAGCCGCCTGGGGGGGGCTTACGAGCAGTACTTC.